One sample yielded the 15 T cell receptor beta chains listed below, sequenced in a study of cytomegalovirus exposure and HLA in healthy donors. The study ran its PCR with 60 Vbeta and 13 Jbeta primers. TCRdb's copy holds only in-frame clones and misses some; the assay was immunoSEQ multiplex PCR. The repertoire holds under 250,000 clones, with approximately 88% as singletons. Sequenced: PBMCs. These receptors were collected from a boy under 10 years old in good health and CMV-seronegative.

V gene TRBV30 combines with J gene TRBJ2-1; TRBD2 agrees at 10 bases. The CDR3 spans 15 residues. Unmatched junction bases numbered 11, after V lost 2 bases and J lost 10 bases. The germline gives CDR1 GTSNPN, CDR2 SVGIG (reference sequence). DNA of the CDR3: TGTGCCTGGAGTCACAGAGCGGGGGGGGCTCCGGAGCAGTTCTTC. Its protein product is CAWSHRAGGAPEQFF.

The CDR3 region has the DNA TGCAGCGCCCGGGGACAGGTTTCCGGGACAGAATTAACTGAAGCTTTCTTT. Translation gives CSARGQVSGTELTEAFF. This chain joins TRBV29-1 and TRBJ1-1; TRBD1 matches 8 bases. CDR1 is SQVTM, CDR2 ANQGSEA, per germline. The CDR3 is made up of 17 amino acids. Trimming removed 7 bases from V and 5 bases from J; junction bases left unmatched: 21.

This chain joins TRBV5-1 and TRBJ2-1, with 12 nucleotides matching TRBD2. V lost 4 bases and J lost 3; bases outside the gene matches: 17. This CDR3 is 20 amino acids long. Germline-derived CDR1 and CDR2 are SGHRS and YFSETQ. DNA of the CDR3: TGCGCCAGCAGCGGGGGGACTAGCGGGCCGGTGGTAGGCAACTACAATGAGCAGTTCTTC. It is translated as CASSGGTSGPVVGNYNEQFF.

J is TRBJ2-4 and V is TRBV30; possible D gene TRBD1, 5 bases. This CDR3 has 13 residues. The V gene's germline CDR1 is GTSNPN and CDR2 SVGIG (reference sequence). V lost 1 base and J 1 base, leaving 5 bases between the germline ends. CDR3 sequence: CAWSGGAKNIQYF. CDR3 nucleotide sequence: TGTGCCTGGAGTGGGGGCGCCAAAAACATTCAGTACTTC.

V is TRBV11-2 and J is TRBJ1-4, with a possible D match to TRBD1 (6 bases). The CDR3 extends over 15 amino acids. V was cut by 5 bases and J by 3 bases, with 13 bases left in between. CDR1 and CDR2 from the germline V gene are SGHAT and FQNNGV. CDR3 in amino acids: CASSNAGVANEKLFF. The CDR3 DNA reads as TGTGCCAGCAGCAACGCAGGGGTCGCTAATGAAAAACTGTTTTTT.

The rearrangement joins TRBV9 to TRBJ2-2; 14 nucleotides agree with TRBD2. Germline CDR1 SGDLS, CDR2 YYNGEE. This CDR3 contains 20 residues. V was pared by 1 base and J by 3 bases, with 11 bases of the junction left unmatched. The CDR3 nucleotides read TGTGCCAGCAGCGTACCGTTGACTAGCGGGGGGGCCAAAGACACCGGGGAGCTGTTTTTT. Protein sequence: CASSVPLTSGGAKDTGELFF.

This clone was picked up a small number of times. The J gene is TRBJ2-2, the V gene TRBV7-8, with D possibly matching TRBD2 (5 bases). From germline, CDR1 is SGHVS and CDR2 FQNEAQ. V dropped 5 bases and J dropped 7 bases, with 20 bases sitting between them. The CDR3 contains 16 residues. The CDR3 DNA sequence: TGTGCCAGCAGCCCTATAGGACGGGAACCTAGCGGGGAGCTGTTTTTT. Translated, it gives CASSPIGREPSGELFF.

The chain combines TRBV6-1 with TRBJ1-3, with 7 bases that match TRBD1. V lost 0 bases and J lost 4; bases outside the gene matches: 9. This CDR3 comprises 17 residues. Looked up from germline, CDR1 is MNHNS and CDR2 is SASEGT. CDR3 amino acids: CASSEARRGKAGNTIYF. CDR3 sequence (DNA): TGTGCCAGCAGTGAAGCGCGCAGGGGGAAGGCGGGAAACACCATATATTTT.

CDR3 nucleotides: TGTGCCACCAGCAAGAAAGGAGGGCTAGCGGGATCCTACGAGCAGTACTTC. Amino acid sequence: CATSKKGGLAGSYEQYF. V gene TRBV15 combines with J gene TRBJ2-7; 9 bases map to TRBD2. The V gene end was trimmed by 4 bases and the J gene end by 1 base; junction bases not matched to a gene: 11. The CDR3 spans 17 residues. The V gene's germline CDR1 is LNHNV and CDR2 YYDKDF (reference sequence).

The V gene is TRBV14, the J gene TRBJ2-1, with 11 bases matching TRBD2. Germline assignment: CDR1 SGHDN and CDR2 FVKESK. J was trimmed by 0 bases and V by 4 bases; bases with no gene match: 5. CDR3 length equals 17 residues. The CDR3 bases are TGTGCCAGCAGCCGACTAGCGGGACCCAGCTCCTACAATGAGCAGTTCTTC. Amino acids: CASSRLAGPSSYNEQFF. The whole variable domain, filled in from reference TRBV14 and TRBJ2-1, reads EAGVTQFPSHSVIEKGQTVTLRCDPISGHDNLYWYRRVMGKEIKFLLHFVKESKQDESGMPNNRFLAERTGGTYSTLKVQPAELEDSGVYFCASSRLAGPSSYNEQFFGPGTRLTVL.

This chain uses TRBV18 with TRBJ2-7, with 11 bases that match TRBD1. The CDR3 runs to 16 residues. Trimming took 2 bases from V and 4 from J; bases not matched to a gene: 7. Germline CDR1 reads KGHSH; CDR2 reads LQKENI. The CDR3 region is CASSPNVGTGGYEQYF. The CDR3 DNA reads as TGTGCCAGCTCACCAAATGTCGGGACAGGGGGATACGAGCAGTACTTC.

The V gene is TRBV10-3, the J gene TRBJ2-7, with D possibly matching TRBD1 (5 bases). This CDR3 has 14 amino acids. Germline CDR1 ENHRY, CDR2 SYGVKD. The V gene lost 4 bases and the J gene lost 3 bases, with 13 bases spanning the gap. CDR3 loop: CAISGQRNIYEQYF. In DNA, the CDR3 is TGTGCCATCAGTGGACAGAGGAACATCTACGAGCAGTACTTC.

V and J are TRBV30 and TRBJ1-2, with D possibly being TRBD1 (5 bases). Germline V gene sequence: CDR1 GTSNPN, CDR2 SVGIG (reference sequence). V was cut by 3 bases and J by 4 bases, with 15 bases left in between. CDR3 length equals 14 residues. The CDR3 nucleotides read TGTGCCTGGAGAGCCCCTGGGGCGACCTATGGCTACACCTTC. This codes for CAWRAPGATYGYTF.

The chain links TRBV6-6 to TRBJ1-1, with a possible D match to TRBD1 (6 bases). The V gene's germline CDR1 is MNHNY and CDR2 SVGAGI (reference sequence). V lost 7 bases and J 5 bases, leaving 20 bases between the germline ends. The CDR3 is 15 residues long. CDR3 sequence: CASTTLKGVLTEAFF. The CDR3 DNA reads as TGTGCCAGCACCACTTTAAAGGGGGTTTTAACTGAAGCTTTCTTT.

This rearrangement joins TRBV30 to TRBJ1-5, with a tentative D call TRBD1 (6 bases). This CDR3 spans 14 amino acids. CDR1 and CDR2 from the germline V gene are GTSNPN and SVGIG (reference sequence). Trimming stripped 3 bases from V and 7 bases from J, with 16 bases between. Written as DNA, the CDR3 is TGTGCCTGGAGCCCTGGCGGGGGCGGCCAGCCCCAGCATTTT. It yields the protein CAWSPGGGGQPQHF.